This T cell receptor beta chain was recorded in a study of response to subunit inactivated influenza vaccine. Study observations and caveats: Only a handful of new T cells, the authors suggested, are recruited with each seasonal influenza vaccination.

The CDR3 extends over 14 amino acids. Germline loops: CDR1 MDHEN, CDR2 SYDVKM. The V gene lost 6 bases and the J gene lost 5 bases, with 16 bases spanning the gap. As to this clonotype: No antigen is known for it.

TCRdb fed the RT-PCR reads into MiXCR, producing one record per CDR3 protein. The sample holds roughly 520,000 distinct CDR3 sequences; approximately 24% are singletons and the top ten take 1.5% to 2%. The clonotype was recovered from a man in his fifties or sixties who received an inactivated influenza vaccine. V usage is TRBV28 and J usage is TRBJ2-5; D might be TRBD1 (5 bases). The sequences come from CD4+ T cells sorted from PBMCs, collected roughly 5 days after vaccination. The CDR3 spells CASSQDWAGETQYF. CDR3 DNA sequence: TGTGCCAGCAGCCAAGACTGGGCAGGGGAGACCCAGTACTTC.